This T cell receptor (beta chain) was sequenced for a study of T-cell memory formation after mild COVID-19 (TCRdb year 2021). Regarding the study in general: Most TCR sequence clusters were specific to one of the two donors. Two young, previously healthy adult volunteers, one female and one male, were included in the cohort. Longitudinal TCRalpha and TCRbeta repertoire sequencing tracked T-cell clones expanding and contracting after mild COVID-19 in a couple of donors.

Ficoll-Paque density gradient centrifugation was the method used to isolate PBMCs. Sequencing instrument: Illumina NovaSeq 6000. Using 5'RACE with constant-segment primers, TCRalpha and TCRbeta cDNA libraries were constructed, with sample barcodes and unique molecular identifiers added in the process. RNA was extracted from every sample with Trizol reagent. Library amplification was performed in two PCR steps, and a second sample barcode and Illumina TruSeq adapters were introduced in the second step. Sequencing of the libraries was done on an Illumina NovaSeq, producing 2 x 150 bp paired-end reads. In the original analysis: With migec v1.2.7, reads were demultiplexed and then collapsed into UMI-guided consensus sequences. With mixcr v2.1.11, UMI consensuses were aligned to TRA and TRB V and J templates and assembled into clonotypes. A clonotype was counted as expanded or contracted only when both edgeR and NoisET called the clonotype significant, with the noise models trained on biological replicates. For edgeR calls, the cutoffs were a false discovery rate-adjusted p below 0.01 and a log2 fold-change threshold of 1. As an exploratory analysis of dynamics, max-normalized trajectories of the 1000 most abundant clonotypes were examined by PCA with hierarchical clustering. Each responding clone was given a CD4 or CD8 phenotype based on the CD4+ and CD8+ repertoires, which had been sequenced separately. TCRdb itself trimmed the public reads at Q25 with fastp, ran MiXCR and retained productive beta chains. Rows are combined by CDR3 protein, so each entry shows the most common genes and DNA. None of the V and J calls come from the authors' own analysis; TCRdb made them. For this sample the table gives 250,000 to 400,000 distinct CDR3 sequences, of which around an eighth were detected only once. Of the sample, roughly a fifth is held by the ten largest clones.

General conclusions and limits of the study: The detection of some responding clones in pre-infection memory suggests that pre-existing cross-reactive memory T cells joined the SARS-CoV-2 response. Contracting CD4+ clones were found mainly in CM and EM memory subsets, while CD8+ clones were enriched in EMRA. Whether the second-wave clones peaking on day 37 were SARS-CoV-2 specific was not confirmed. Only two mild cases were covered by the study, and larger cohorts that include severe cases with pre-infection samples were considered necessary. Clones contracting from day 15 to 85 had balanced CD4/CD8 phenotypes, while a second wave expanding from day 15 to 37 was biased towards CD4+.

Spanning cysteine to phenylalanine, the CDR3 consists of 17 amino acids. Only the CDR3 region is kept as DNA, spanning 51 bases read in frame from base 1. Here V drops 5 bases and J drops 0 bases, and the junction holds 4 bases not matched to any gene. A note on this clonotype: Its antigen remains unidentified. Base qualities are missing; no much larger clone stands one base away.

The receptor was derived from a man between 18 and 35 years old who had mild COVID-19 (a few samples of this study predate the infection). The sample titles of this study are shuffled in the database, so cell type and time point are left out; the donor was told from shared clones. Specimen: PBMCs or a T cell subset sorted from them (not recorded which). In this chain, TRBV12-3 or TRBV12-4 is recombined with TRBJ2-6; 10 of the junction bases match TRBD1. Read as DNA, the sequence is TGTGCCAGCAGTCCGGGACAGGGGTACTCTGGGGCCAACGTCCTGACTTTC. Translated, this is CASSPGQGYSGANVLTF.